This TCR beta chain is drawn from a study of T cells in Graves' hyperthyroidism and ophthalmopathy (dated by TCRdb to the late 2010s). Describing the broader study: Peripheral blood samples were taken at the time of initial diagnosis, prior to any treatment. Prospective prediction of ophthalmopathy was tested in an independent validation cohort consisting of some 18 hyperthyroidism patients and over 15 patients who later progressed to ophthalmopathy. TCR Vbeta CDR3 sequencing of 140 or so peripheral blood samples (under 45 ophthalmopathy, approximately 80 hyperthyroidism and approximately 17 progressor patients) is reported in the paper. The 75 to 100 discovery patients were randomly divided into training and test sets at a 7:3 ratio. The study also compared thyroid tissue and blood T-cell repertoires from roughly 6 Graves' hyperthyroidism patients. Once sampling was done, hyperthyroidism patients were given methimazole at a starting dose of 30 mg daily, whereas ophthalmopathy patients were given high-dose intravenous methylprednisolone. A discovery cohort of about 96 patients, roughly 43 with Graves' ophthalmopathy and 55 to 60 with stable Graves' hyperthyroidism, was used to find distinguishing TCR V-J signatures.

Ophthalmopathy patients had moderately to severely active disease, Clinical Activity Score of at least 3, NOSPECS grade of at least 4, and duration under 3 months. Any patient with an uncontrolled infection, another autoimmune disease, pregnancy or lactation was excluded. Diagnoses were based on clinical symptoms, serum thyroxine and TRAb, thyroid ultrasound and orbital computed tomography. PBMCs were isolated from about 9.1 ml of fresh peripheral blood by Ficoll-Paque density gradient centrifugation. Total RNA was extracted using Trizol reagent, and RNA quality was assessed on an Agilent 2100 Bioanalyzer. This clonotype has a count of ten or more. It lacks a known antigen. No much larger clonotype is one base removed from it; base qualities were not supplied. The TCR beta CDR3 regions were amplified from RNA transcripts. A first-round RT-PCR of the TCR CDR3 used the HTBI primer set with the Qiagen OneStep RT-PCR kit. Libraries were constructed in a second round of multiplex PCR, after which size selection and purification were carried out. Libraries were sequenced paired-end with 100 bp reads on an Illumina HiSeq2000. From the authors' description of their analysis: Raw data were processed with SOAPnuke, discarding reads with adapters, uncalled bases, mean Phred below 15, or no exact constant-primer or identifier match. COPE v1.2.5 was used to merge the high-quality paired reads, and each unique nucleotide sequence was defined as a clonotype. Clonotypes were aligned to IMGT TRBV, TRBD and TRBJ reference segments using MiTCR v1.1. Analysis was restricted to V-J combinations with a frequency above 0.0001, which covered 98% to 99.2% of repertoires. The TCS score was defined as F50 (clonal expansion) divided by E x V (chaos), with BLOSUM62-based TCRdist calculated between CDR3 peptides within each V-J. Welch's t-statistics and random forest reduced roughly 500 V-J features to roughly 13, which were used in a naive Bayes classifier (R e1071). Clones were called with MiXCR by TCRdb after fastp trimmed the public reads at Q25, and only in-frame beta chains were retained. Merged by CDR3 protein, the rows form single entries marked with the most common genes and DNA. Here the V and J calls rest on TCRdb's processing, not on the authors' analysis. The sample table holds hundreds of thousands of distinct CDR3 sequences, of which about a sixth were seen once. In total, the top ten clones hold 55% to 60% of the sample.

Study-wide findings and limitations: Most expanded thyroid clonotypes (frequency above 0.001) were also detected in blood, suggesting blood repertoires may reflect thyroid immune responses. In validation, progression to ophthalmopathy was predicted by the model with around 71% sensitivity and 72% to 85% specificity, a median of about 6.4 months before onset. A model built on a 13 V-J signature distinguished ophthalmopathy from stable hyperthyroidism, reaching 87.88% sensitivity and approximately 83% specificity in cross-validation and 80%/75% in testing. No statistical method was used to set the sample size in advance, and investigators knew the group allocation.

V loses 2 bases, J loses 3 bases, and the germline ends lie 16 bases apart. According to the germline V gene (reference sequence), CDR1 reads DFQATT and CDR2 reads SNEGSKA. The CDR3 runs 15 amino acids, cysteine and phenylalanine included. Just the 45-base CDR3 DNA is kept, in frame starting at base 1. The sample taken for sequencing was blood. The clonotype originates from a woman between 55 and 75 years old with Graves' ophthalmopathy. The V and J genes are TRBV20-1 and TRBJ1-1, with the D gene not confidently named. CDR3 sequence: CSARRPTAGYTEAFF. Here is the DNA: TGCAGTGCTAGACGGCCTACGGCTGGGTACACTGAAGCTTTCTTT.